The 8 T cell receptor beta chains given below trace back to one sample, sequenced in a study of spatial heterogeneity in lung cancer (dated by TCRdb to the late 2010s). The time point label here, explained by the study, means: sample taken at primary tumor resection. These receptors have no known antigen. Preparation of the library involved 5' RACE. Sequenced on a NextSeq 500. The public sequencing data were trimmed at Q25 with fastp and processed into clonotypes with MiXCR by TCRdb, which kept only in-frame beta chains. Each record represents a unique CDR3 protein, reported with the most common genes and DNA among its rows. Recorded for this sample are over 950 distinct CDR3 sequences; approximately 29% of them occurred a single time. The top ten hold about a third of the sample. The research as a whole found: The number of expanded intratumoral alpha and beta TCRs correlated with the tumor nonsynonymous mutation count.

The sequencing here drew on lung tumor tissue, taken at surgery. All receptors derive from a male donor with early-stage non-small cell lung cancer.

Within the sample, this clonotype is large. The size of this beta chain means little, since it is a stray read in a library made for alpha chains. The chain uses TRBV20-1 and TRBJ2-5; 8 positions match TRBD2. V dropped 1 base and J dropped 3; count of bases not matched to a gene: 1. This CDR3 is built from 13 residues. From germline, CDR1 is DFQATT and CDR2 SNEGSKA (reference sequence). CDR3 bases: TGCAGTGCTAGAGTGGGACTAGAAGAGACCCAGTACTTC. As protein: CSARVGLEETQYF.

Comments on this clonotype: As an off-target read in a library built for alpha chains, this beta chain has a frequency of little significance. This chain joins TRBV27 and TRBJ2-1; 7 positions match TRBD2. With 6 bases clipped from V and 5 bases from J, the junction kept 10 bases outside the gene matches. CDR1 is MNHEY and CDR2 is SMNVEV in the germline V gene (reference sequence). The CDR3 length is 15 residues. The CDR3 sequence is CASREGREMDNEQFF. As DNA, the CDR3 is TGTGCCAGCAGAGAGGGGCGGGAGATGGACAATGAGCAGTTCTTC.

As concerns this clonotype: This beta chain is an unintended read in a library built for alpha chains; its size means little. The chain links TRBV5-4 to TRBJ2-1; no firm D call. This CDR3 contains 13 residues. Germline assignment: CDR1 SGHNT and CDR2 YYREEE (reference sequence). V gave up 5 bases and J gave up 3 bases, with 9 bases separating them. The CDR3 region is CASRTGIYNEQFF. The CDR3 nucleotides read TGTGCCAGCAGGACCGGAATCTACAATGAGCAGTTCTTC.

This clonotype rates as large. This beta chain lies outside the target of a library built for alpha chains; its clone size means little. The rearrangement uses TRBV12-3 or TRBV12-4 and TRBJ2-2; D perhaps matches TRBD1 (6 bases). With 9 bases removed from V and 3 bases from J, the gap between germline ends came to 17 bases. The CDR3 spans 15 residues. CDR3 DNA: TGTGCCAGTTGCGATGACAGGTGGGACACCGGGGAGCTGTTTTTT. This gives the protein CASCDDRWDTGELFF.

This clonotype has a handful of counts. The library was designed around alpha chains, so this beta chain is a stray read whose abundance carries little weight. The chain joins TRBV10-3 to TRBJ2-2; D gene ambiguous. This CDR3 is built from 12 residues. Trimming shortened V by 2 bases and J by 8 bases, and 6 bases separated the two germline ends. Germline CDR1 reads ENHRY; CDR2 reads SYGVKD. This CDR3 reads CAISELEGELFF. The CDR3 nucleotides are TGTGCCATCAGTGAGCTAGAAGGGGAGCTGTTTTTT.

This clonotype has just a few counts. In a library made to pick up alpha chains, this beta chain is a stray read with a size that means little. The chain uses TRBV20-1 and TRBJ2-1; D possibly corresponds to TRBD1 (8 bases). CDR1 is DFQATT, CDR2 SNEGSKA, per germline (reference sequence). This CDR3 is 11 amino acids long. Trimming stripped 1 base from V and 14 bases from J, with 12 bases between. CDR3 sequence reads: CSARGTGREFF. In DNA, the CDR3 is TGCAGTGCTAGAGGGACAGGGAGGGAGTTCTTC.

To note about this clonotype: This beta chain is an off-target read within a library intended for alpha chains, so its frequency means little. CDR3 bases: TGTGCCAGCAGTTACTCGACCCAAGGTTACTACACAGATACGCAGTATTTT. Its protein is CASSYSTQGYYTDTQYF. The gene calls are TRBV6-2 or TRBV6-3 and TRBJ2-3; no reliable D call. CDR1 and CDR2 from the germline V gene are MNHEY and SVGEGT. V lost 0 bases and J lost 2, with 15 bases in between. The CDR3 runs 17 residues.

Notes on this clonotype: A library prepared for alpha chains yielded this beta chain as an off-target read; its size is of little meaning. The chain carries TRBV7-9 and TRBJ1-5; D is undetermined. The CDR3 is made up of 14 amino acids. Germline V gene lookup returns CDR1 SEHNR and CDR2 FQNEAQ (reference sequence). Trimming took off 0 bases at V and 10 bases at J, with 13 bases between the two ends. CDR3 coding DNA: TGTGCCAGCAGCTTAGCGCACAGTCTAGAACCCCAGCATTTT. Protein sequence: CASSLAHSLEPQHF. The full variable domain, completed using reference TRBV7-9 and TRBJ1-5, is DTGVSQNPRHKITKRGQNVTFRCDPISEHNRLYWYRQTLGQGPEFLTYFQNEAQLEKSRLLSDRFSAERPKGSFSTLEIQRTEQGDSAMYLCASSLAHSLEPQHFGDGTRLSIL.